This T cell receptor beta chain was profiled in a study of T cell repertoires in cytomegalovirus infection. Study-wide context: Shared public TCR beta signatures pointed to both CMV infection and a matching HLA type. General study points: Individuals carrying CMV plus the relevant HLA were identified by cumulative frequency of public TCR beta families.

TCRdb re-derived calls from the reads in MiXCR, one entry per CDR3 protein. Of just over 300,000 distinct CDR3 sequences listed, roughly a sixth are singletons. Germline V gene lookup returns CDR1 MNHEY and CDR2 SVGAGI. This CDR3 contains 13 residues. Regarding this clonotype: The antigen is undetermined. A clone one base away is much larger, so this may be a read error.

The clonotype comes from a human donor in good health (CMV status not recorded). Some clones in this sample may be carry-over from other donors' samples. The chain is built from TRBV6-5 and TRBJ1-1; D ambiguous. Input material: PBMCs. CDR3 in amino acids: CASSYRENTDAFF. DNA for the CDR3: TGTGCCAGCAGTTACAGGGAGAACACTGACGCTTTCTTT.